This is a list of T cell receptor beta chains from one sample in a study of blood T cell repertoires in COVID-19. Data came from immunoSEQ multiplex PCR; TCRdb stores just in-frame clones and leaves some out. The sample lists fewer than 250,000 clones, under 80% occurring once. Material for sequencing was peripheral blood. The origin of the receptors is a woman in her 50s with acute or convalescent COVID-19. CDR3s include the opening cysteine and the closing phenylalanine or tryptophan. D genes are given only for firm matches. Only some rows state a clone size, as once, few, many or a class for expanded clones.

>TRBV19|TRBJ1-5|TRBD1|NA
TGTGCCAGTAGTATAGAAAGGACAGGTTCCAATCAGCCCCAGCATTTT
CASSIERTGSNQPQHF
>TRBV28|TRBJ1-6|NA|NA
TGTGCCAGCAGACTCGACGGGAATTCACCCCTCCACTTT
CASRLDGNSPLHF
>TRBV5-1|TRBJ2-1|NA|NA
TGCGCCAGCAGCCTAATCAGGGGATCGACCTACAATGAGCAGTTCTTC
CASSLIRGSTYNEQFF
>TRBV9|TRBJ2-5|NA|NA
TGTGCCAGCAGCGTAGATGGCAACCAAGAGACCCAGTACTTC
CASSVDGNQETQYF
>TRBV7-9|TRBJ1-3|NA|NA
TGTGCCAGCAGCGCAAACAGGGCCTCTGGAAACACCATATATTTT
CASSANRASGNTIYF
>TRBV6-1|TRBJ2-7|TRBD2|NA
TGTGCCAGCAGTGAAGACTTTGGGGGACTAGTAGGGTCCTACGAGCAGTACTTC
CASSEDFGGLVGSYEQYF
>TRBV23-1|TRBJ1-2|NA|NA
TGCGCCAGCAGTCGGAGCTCCGGGACAATTACTTATGGCTACACCTTC
CASSRSSGTITYGYTF
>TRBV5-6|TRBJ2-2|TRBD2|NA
TGTGCCAGCAGCTTGTTGGGGGGGAAGCCGAACACCGGGGAGCTGTTTTTT
CASSLLGGKPNTGELFF
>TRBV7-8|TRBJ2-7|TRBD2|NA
TGTGCCAGCAGCCCGCGGGAGGACTCCTACGAGCAGTACTTC
CASSPREDSYEQYF
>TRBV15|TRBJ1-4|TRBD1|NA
TGTGCCACCAGAGGGGGCCTGAATGAAAAACTGTTTTTT
CATRGGLNEKLFF
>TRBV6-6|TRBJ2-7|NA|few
TGTGCCAGCAGTTGGACAGTGGACGAGCAGTACTTC
CASSWTVDEQYF
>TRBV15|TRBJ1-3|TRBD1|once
TGTGCCACCAGCTCGGAGTCAGGGGGCCGACACACCATATATTTT
CATSSESGGRHTIYF
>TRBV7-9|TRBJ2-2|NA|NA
TGTGCCAGCAGCTTAGGAGCTAACACCGGGGAGCTGTTTTTT
CASSLGANTGELFF
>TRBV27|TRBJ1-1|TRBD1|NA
TGTGCCAGCAGTATTAGACAGGGTGGGGGGACTGAAGCTTTCTTT
CASSIRQGGGTEAFF
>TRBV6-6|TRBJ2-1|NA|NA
TGTGCCGGCGGGACTGGTTACAATGAGCAGTTCTTC
CAGGTGYNEQFF
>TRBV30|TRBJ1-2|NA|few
TGTGCCTGGAGTGGACAGTCTAACTATGGCTACACCTTC
CAWSGQSNYGYTF
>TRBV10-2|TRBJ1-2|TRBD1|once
TGCGCCAGCAGCTCCCGAGGGGGCAACGGCTACACCTTC
CASSSRGGNGYTF
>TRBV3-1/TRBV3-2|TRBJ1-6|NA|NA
TGTGCCAGCAGCCAAACATGGAGCTCCTATAATTCACCCCTCCACTTT
CASSQTWSSYNSPLHF
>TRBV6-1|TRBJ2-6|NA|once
TGTGCCAGCAGCGAAATTGGATCTAGCTCTGGGGCCAACGTCCTGACTTTC
CASSEIGSSSGANVLTF
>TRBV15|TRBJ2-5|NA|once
TGTGCCACCAGCAGAGATCGGGACTTCCAAGAGACCCAGTACTTC
CATSRDRDFQETQYF
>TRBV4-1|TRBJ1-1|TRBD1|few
TGCGCCAGCAGCCCGTACATCGACAGGGGGCTCTATACTGAAGCTTTCTTT
CASSPYIDRGLYTEAFF
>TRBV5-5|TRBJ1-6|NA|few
TGTGCCAGCAGCCCAAACAGGGCCCTGGGGAATTCACCCCTCCACTTT
CASSPNRALGNSPLHF
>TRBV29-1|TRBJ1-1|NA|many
TGCAGCGTAAAGAAGGCAACAGGCACTGAAGCTTTCTTT
CSVKKATGTEAFF
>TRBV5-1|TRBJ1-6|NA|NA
TGCGCCAGCAGCGTGGCAGGGCCAGATAATTCACCCCTCCACTTT
CASSVAGPDNSPLHF
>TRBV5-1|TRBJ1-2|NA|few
TGCGCCAGCAGCTTGGGAGAGAATTATGGCTACACCTTC
CASSLGENYGYTF
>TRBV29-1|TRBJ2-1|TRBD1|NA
TGCAGCCTTGGGGACAGGAGCTCCTACAATGAGCAGTTCTTC
CSLGDRSSYNEQFF
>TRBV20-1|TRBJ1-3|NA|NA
TGCAGTGCTAGTGGTATCTCTGGAAACACCATATATTTT
CSASGISGNTIYF
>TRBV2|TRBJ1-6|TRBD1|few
TGTGCCAGCAGGCCGGGACAGCTTAATAATTCACCCCTCCACTTT
CASRPGQLNNSPLHF
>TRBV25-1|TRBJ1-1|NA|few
TGTGCCAGCAGGGGCCCAGGATCTTTCGAAGCTTTCTTT
CASRGPGSFEAFF
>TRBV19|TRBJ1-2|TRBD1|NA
TGTGCCAGTAGCCCACAGGGGAACTATGGCTACACCTTC
CASSPQGNYGYTF
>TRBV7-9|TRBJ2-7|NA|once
TGTGCCAGCAGCTTAGTCCTGGAAGCAGGGAGGTCCCGCGGGCAGTACTTC
CASSLVLEAGRSRGQYF
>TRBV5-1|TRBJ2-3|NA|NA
TGCGCCAGCAGCTTGACCATTAGTACAGATACGCAGTATTTT
CASSLTISTDTQYF
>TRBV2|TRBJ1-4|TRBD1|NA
TGTGCCAGCAGGACCCAGGGGGCGAATGAAAAACTGTTTTTT
CASRTQGANEKLFF
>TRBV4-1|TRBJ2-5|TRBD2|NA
TGCGCCAGCAGCCAAGAACGGACTAGCGGGAGAACTGAGACCCAGTACTTC
CASSQERTSGRTETQYF